The text below deals with one T cell receptor (beta chain). There is no known antigen for this receptor. No base quality information exists; no much larger clone differs at one position. The library was obtained by the immunoSEQ multiplex PCR assay. TCRdb took this table from immuneACCESS and kept in-frame rearrangements with V and J called. Such tables lack part of the clones; where checked against another copy, unresolved V genes explain under half of the gap, and the rest is unexplained. For this sample the table gives approximately 49,000 clones, of which around nine tenths were detected only once. 3.5% to 5% of the sample goes to the ten largest clones. The germline V gene specifies SGHTA as CDR1 and FQGNSA as CDR2. The CDR3 measures 15 amino acids from cysteine to phenylalanine. Kept here is only the CDR3 DNA, which spans 45 bases and is read in frame from base 1. V loses 4 bases at its end and J loses 4 bases; junction bases beyond the gene matches: 7.

The data were obtained in a study of technical replicates of blood from a handful of donors (dated by TCRdb to 2016 to 2017). The sequencing input was PBMCs. The chain joins TRBV7-2 to TRBJ2-5; 9 middle bases align to TRBD1. The sequence was collected from a human donor in good health. Some clones in this sample may be carry-over from other donors' samples. The nucleotide sequence is TGTGCCAGCAGCTCTGTGACAGGGGGGGCAGAGACCCAGTACTTC. This codes for CASSSVTGGAETQYF.